Listed here is a single TCR beta chain. In the authors' workflow: Nucleated cell number was recorded as an estimate derived from reference gene primer amplification. The method was immunoSEQ multiplex PCR; TCRdb's version includes in-frame clones alone and lacks a portion of them. From that table come the V and J calls and clone size; the DNA was used to work out D and trimming. The top ten clones hold just under 2% of a sample with 130,000 to 150,000 clones, around 78% of them seen once. The data originate from a study of blood T cell repertoires in COVID-19. Study in general: There were acute and convalescent COVID-19 samples, and they came from the United States, Italy and Spain. In each case, the material was cDNA or gDNA derived from T cells, B-cell-depleted T cells, or PBMCs.

CDR1 is SGHDT, CDR2 YYEEEE, per germline. Between the trimmed V and J ends, which lost 5 bases and 6 bases, there was a span of 12 bases. This CDR3 comprises 14 residues. The TCR originated in a woman aged 55-69 years with acute or convalescent COVID-19. Material: peripheral blood. V and J are TRBV5-6 and TRBJ1-6, with D possibly being TRBD1 (6 bases). The CDR3 region is CASSQGTPNSPLHF. The CDR3 DNA reads TGTGCCAGCAGTCAAGGGACACCTAATTCACCCCTCCACTTT.